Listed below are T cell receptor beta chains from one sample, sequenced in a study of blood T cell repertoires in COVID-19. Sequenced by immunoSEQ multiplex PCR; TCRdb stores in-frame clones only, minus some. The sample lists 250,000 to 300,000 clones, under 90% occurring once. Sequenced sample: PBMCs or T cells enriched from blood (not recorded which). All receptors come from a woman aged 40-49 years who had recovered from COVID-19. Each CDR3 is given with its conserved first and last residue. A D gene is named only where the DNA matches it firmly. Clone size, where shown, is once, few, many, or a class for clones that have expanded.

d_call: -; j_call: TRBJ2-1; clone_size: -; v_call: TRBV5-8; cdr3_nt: TGTGCCAGCAGCTTTCGCACTAGAACACGGCAGTTCTTC; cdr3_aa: CASSFRTRTRQFF
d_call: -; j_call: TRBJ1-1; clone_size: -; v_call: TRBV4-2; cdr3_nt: TGTGCCAGCAGCCAAGACCGTAAGAACACTGAAGCTTTCTTT; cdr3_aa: CASSQDRKNTEAFF
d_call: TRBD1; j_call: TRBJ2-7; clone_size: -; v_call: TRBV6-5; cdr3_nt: TGTGCCAGCAGCCCCAGGGGGCACCACGAGCAGTACTTC; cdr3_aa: CASSPRGHHEQYF
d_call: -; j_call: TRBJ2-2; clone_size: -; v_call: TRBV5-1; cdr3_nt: TGCGCCAGCAGCTTGGTCAGGGGCGGCACCGGGGAGCTGTTTTTT; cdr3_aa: CASSLVRGGTGELFF
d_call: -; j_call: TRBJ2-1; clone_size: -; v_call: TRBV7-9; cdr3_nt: TGTGCCAGCAGCTTAGGACGCGACACTGAGCAGTTCTTC; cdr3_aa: CASSLGRDTEQFF
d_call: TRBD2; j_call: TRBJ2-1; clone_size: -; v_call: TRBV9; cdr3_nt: TGTGCCAGCAGCGTAGTGACCGGGAGGGCCAGAGATGAGCAGTTCTTC; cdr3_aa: CASSVVTGRARDEQFF
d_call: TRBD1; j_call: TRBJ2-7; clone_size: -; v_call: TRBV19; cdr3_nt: TGTGCCAGTAGTGACCCCAGACAGGGGTACTACGAGCAGTACTTC; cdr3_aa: CASSDPRQGYYEQYF
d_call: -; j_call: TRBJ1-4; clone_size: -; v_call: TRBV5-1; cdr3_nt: TGCGCCAGCTCTTCAGGACAGCTTAATGAAAAACTGTTTTTT; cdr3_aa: CASSSGQLNEKLFF
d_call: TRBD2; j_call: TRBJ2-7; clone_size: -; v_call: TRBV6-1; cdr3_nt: TGTGCCAGCAGTGAATGGGGGGGGGCCTACGAGCAGTACTTC; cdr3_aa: CASSEWGGAYEQYF
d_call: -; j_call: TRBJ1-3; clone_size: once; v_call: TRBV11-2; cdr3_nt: TGTGCCAGCAGCGTTAGGTCTTGGCCGACAGGTTCCTCTGGAAACACCATATATTTT; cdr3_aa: CASSVRSWPTGSSGNTIYF
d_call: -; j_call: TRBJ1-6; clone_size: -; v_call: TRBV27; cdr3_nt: TGTGCCAGCAGTTTTGGGCAGGGCCCAACCTTTAATTCACCCCTCCACTTT; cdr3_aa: CASSFGQGPTFNSPLHF
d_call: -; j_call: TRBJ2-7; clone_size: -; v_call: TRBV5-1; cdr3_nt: TGCGCCAGCAGGGTACAGGGTCACGAGCAGTACTTC; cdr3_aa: CASRVQGHEQYF
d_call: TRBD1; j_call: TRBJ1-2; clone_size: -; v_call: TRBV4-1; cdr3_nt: TGCGCCAGCAGCCAAGGGAATGCCAGGGGGCCGGGCTATGGCTACACCTTC; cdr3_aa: CASSQGNARGPGYGYTF
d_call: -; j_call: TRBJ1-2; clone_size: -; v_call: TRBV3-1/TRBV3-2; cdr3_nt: TGTGCCAGCAGCCCACCGGGGGTGAGGGGCTATGGCTACACCTTC; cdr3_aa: CASSPPGVRGYGYTF
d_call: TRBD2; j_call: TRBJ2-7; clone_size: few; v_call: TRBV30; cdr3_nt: TGTGCCTGGAGCGGGACAAAATTCAGCGGGAGGTCCTACGAGCAGTACTTC; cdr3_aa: CAWSGTKFSGRSYEQYF
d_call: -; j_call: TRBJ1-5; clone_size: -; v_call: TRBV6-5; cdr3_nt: TGTGCCAGCAGGGTGACAGGAAATCAGCCCCAGCATTTT; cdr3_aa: CASRVTGNQPQHF
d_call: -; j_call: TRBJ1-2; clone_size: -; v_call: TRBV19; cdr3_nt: TGTGCCAGTAGTAAGGACGGGGGTTGGGGCTACACCTTC; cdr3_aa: CASSKDGGWGYTF
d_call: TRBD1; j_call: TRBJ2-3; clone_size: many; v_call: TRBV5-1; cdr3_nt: TGCGCCAGCAGCGCCGGGACAGGGGGAAACACAGATACGCAGTATTTT; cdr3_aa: CASSAGTGGNTDTQYF
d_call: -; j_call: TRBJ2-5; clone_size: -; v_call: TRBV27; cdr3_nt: TGTGCCAGCAGCAAGGGCGTGGGGTCGGGGGAGACCCAGTACTTC; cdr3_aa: CASSKGVGSGETQYF
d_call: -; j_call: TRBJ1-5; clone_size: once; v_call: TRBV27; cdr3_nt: TGTGCCAGCAGTTTAGCAGGGCGCAGGATGCCCCAGCATTTT; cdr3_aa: CASSLAGRRMPQHF
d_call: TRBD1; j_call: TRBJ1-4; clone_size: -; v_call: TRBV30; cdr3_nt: TGTGCCTGGAGTGCGGAAGGGGGCGAAAAACTGTTTTTT; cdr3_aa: CAWSAEGGEKLFF
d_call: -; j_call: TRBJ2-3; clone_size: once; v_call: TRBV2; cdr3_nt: TGTGCCAGCAGTGAAGGGACACCGGTCACAGATACGCAGTATTTT; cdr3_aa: CASSEGTPVTDTQYF
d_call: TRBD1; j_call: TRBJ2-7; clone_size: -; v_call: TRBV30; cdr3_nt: TGTGCCTGGAGTGTAGGGACAGGTCCTATGAGGGAGCAGTACTTC; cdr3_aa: CAWSVGTGPMREQYF
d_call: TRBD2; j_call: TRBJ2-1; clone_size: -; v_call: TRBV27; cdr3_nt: TGTGCCAGCAGATTAGCGGGAGCCTCTTACAATGAGCAGTTCTTC; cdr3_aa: CASRLAGASYNEQFF